This entry lists 5 T cell receptor beta chains sequenced from one sample in a study of blood T cell repertoires in COVID-19. Repertoires were generated with immunoSEQ multiplex PCR, while TCRdb's copy carries only in-frame clones and drops some. The table has more than 95,000 clones, about 86% seen once. Sequences were obtained from peripheral blood. The receptors were gathered from a man in his 70s who had recovered from COVID-19.

V is TRBV4-3 and J is TRBJ2-3; TRBD2 matches at 7 bases. CDR1 and CDR2 (germline): LGHNA, YSLEER. The V segment lost 0 bases and the J segment 11 bases; nucleotides outside the gene matches: 14. CDR3 length equals 16 residues. CDR3 region: CASSQDGRWEAARQYF. CDR3 bases: TGCGCCAGCAGCCAAGACGGGAGGTGGGAAGCCGCAAGGCAGTATTTT.

The chain links TRBV12-3 or TRBV12-4 to TRBJ2-3; D not resolved. Trimming took 5 bases from V and 5 from J, leaving 8 bases between them. CDR3 length equals 12 residues. The CDR3 sequence is CASSTALDTQYF. CDR3 nucleotides: TGTGCCAGCAGTACTGCCCTAGATACGCAGTATTTT.

The chain combines TRBV7-6 with TRBJ2-7; 10 bases agree with TRBD1. The V gene end was trimmed by 3 bases and the J gene end by 6 bases; junction bases not matched to a gene: 5. Germline V gene lookup returns CDR1 SGHVS and CDR2 FNYEAQ. The length of the CDR3 is 14 residues. CDR3 sequence reads: CASSFGTGEFEQYF. The CDR3 bases are TGTGCCAGCAGCTTCGGGACAGGGGAATTCGAGCAGTACTTC. The full variable domain, its missing parts supplied by reference TRBV7-6 and TRBJ2-7, is GAGVSQSPRYKVTKRGQDVALRCDPISGHVSLYWYRQALGQGPEFLTYFNYEAQQDKSGLPNDRFSAERPEGSISTLTIQRTEQRDSAMYRCASSFGTGEFEQYFGPGTRLTVT.

The chain uses TRBV5-6 and TRBJ2-4, with TRBD2 as a possible D gene (5 bases). This CDR3 contains 13 residues. V was cut by 2 bases and J by 7 bases, with 10 bases left in between. CDR1 is SGHDT and CDR2 is YYEEEE in the germline V gene. DNA for the CDR3: TGTGCCAGCAGCTTAATGTCGGGGAACATTCAGTACTTC. As protein: CASSLMSGNIQYF.

The chain couples TRBV30 to TRBJ1-2; 11 nucleotides line up with TRBD1. CDR3 length: 14 residues. The germline CDR1 and CDR2 sequences are GTSNPN and SVGIG (reference sequence). Germline trimming cut 3 bases from V and 6 bases from J; bases unmatched to any gene: 6. CDR3 in DNA: TGTGCCTGGAGAAGGACAGGGGGCAGTAATGGCTACACCTTC. Residues: CAWRRTGGSNGYTF.